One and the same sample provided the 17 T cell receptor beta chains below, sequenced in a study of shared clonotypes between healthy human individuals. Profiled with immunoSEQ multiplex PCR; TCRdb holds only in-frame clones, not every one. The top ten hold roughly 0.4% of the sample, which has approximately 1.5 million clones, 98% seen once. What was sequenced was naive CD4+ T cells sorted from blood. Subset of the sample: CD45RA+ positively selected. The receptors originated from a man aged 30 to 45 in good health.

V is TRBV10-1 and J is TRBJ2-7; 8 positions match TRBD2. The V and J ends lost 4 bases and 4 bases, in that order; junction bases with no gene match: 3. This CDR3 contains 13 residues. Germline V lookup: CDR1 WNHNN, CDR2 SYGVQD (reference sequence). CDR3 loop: CASSATSGYEQYF. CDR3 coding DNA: TGCGCCAGCAGTGCAACTAGCGGATACGAGCAGTACTTC.

CDR3 bases: TGTGCCAGCAGTGTGACTATAGCCAAAAACATTCAGTACTTC. It translates to CASSVTIAKNIQYF. The V gene is TRBV2, the J gene TRBJ2-4, with D possibly TRBD2 on 5 matching bases. With 4 bases removed from V and 0 bases from J, the gap between germline ends came to 7 bases. The CDR3 has 14 residues. CDR1 is SNHLY and CDR2 is FYNNEI in the germline V gene.

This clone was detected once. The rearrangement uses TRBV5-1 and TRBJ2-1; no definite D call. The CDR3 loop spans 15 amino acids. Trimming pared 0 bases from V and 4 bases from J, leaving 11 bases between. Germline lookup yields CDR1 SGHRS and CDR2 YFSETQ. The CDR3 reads CASSLGLTRYNEQFF. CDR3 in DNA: TGCGCCAGCAGCTTGGGGCTAACGCGTTACAATGAGCAGTTCTTC.

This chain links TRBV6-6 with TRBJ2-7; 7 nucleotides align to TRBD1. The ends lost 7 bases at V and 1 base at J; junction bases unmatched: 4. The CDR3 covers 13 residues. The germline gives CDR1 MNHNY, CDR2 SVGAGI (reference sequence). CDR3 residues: CASTWDSSYEQYF. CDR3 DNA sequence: TGTGCCAGCACATGGGACAGTTCCTACGAGCAGTACTTC.

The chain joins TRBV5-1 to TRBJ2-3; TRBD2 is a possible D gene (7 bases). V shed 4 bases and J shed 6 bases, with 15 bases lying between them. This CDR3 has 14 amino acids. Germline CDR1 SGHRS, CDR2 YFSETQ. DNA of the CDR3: TGCGCCAGCAGCCCCCTTAGGGGGGGGGATACGCAGTATTTT. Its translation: CASSPLRGGDTQYF.

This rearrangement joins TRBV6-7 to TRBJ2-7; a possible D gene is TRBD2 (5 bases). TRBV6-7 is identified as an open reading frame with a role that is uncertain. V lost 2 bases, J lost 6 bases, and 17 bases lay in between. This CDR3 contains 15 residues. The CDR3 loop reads CASSYRASRGGEQYF. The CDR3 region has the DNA TGTGCCAGCAGTTACAGGGCCTCCCGGGGTGGCGAGCAGTACTTC.

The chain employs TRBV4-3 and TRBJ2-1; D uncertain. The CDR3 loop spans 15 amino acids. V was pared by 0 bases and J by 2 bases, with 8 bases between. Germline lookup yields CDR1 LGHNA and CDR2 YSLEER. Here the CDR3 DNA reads TGCGCCAGCAGCCAAGAACCCCTAGCCTACAATGAGCAGTTCTTC. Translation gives CASSQEPLAYNEQFF.

CDR3 sequence (DNA): TGCGCCAGCAGCTTGGCCAGCCAGGGGGGCTCGATTGAAGCTTTCTTT. Encoded protein: CASSLASQGGSIEAFF. The chain links TRBV5-1 to TRBJ1-1; 7 bases agree with TRBD1. From germline, CDR1 is SGHRS and CDR2 YFSETQ. The CDR3 runs to 16 residues. Losses at the gene ends were 0 bases for V and 7 bases for J; bases not matched to a gene: 12.

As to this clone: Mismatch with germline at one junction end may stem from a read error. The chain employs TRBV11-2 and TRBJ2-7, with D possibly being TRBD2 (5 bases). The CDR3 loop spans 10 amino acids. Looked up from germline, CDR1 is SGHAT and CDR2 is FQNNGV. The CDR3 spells CATRLQRSLF. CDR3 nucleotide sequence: TGTGCCACCCGTTTACAGCGGAGCTTGTTC.

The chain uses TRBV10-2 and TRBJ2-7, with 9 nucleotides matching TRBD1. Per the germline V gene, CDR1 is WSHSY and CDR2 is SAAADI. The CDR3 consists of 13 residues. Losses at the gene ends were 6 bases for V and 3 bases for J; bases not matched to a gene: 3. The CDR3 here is CASRGTGLYEQYF. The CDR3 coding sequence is TGCGCCAGCAGGGGGACAGGGCTCTACGAGCAGTACTTC.

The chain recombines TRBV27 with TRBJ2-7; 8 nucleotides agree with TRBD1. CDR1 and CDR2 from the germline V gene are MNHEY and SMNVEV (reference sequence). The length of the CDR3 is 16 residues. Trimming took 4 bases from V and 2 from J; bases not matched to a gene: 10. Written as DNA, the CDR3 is TGTGCCAGCAGTTCCATAAGGACAGGGACAACCTACGAGCAGTACTTC. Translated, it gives CASSSIRTGTTYEQYF.

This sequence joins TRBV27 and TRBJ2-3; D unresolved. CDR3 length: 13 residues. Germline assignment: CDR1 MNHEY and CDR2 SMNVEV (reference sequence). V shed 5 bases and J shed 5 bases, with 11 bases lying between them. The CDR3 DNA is TGTGCCAGCAGTCGCCTTTTGAGAGATACGCAGTATTTT. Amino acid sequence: CASSRLLRDTQYF.

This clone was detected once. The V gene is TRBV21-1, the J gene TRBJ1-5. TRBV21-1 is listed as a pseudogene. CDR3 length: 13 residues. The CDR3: CASSKVPNQPQHF. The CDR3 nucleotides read TGTGCCAGCAGCAAAGTCCCCAATCAGCCCCAGCATTTT.

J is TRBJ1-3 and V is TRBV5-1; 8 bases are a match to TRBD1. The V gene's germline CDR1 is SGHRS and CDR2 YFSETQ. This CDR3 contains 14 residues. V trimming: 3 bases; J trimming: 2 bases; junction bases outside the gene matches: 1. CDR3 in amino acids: CASSWDRTGNTIYF. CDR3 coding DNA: TGCGCCAGCAGCTGGGACAGGACTGGAAACACCATATATTTT.

In nucleotides, the CDR3 is TGTGCCTGCCCAGGTTGGTCTCGCTATGGCTACACCTTC. The encoded protein is CACPGWSRYGYTF. This sequence joins TRBV30 and TRBJ1-2; the D is unclear. The CDR3 is 13 amino acids. V dropped 6 bases and J dropped 4 bases, with 15 bases sitting between them. Germline CDR1 reads GTSNPN; CDR2 reads SVGIG (reference sequence).

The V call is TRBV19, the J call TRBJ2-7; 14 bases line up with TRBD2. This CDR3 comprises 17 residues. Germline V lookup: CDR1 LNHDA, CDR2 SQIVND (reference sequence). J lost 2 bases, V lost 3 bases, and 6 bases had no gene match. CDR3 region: CASSIRTSGRRTYEQYF. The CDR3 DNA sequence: TGTGCCAGTAGTATTCGGACTAGCGGGAGGAGGACCTACGAGCAGTACTTC.

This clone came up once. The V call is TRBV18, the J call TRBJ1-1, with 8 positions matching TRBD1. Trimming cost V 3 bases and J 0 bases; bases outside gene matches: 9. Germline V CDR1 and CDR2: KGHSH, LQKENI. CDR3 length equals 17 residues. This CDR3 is CASSPLAPGGLNTEAFF. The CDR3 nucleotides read TGTGCCAGCTCACCGCTCGCTCCAGGGGGCTTGAACACTGAAGCTTTCTTT.